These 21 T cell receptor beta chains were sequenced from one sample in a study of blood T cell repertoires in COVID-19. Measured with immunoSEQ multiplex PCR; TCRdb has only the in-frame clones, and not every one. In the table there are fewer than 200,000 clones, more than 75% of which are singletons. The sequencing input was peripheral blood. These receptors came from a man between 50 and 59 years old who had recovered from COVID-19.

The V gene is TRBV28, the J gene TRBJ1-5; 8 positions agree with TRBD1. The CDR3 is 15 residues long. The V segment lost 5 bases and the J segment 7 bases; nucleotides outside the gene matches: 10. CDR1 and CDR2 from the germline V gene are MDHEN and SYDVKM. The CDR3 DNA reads TGTGCCAGCAGTCCCCCGGACAGGGTAGGACAGCCCCAGCATTTT. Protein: CASSPPDRVGQPQHF.

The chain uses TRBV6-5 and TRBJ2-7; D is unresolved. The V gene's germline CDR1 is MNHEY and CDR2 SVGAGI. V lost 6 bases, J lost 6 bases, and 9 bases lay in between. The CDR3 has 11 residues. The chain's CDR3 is CASRDTPEQYF. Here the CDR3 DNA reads TGTGCCAGCAGAGATACACCCGAGCAGTACTTC.

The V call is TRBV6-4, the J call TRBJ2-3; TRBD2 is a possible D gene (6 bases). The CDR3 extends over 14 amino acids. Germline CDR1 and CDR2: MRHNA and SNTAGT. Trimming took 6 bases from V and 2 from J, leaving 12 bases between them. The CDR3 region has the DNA TGTGCCAGCAGCTTCGGGAGCTTCACAGATACGCAGTATTTT. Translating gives CASSFGSFTDTQYF.

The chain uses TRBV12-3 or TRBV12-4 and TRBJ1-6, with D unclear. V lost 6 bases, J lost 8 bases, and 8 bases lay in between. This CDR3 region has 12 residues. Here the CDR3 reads CASRVGDSPLHF. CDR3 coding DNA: TGTGCCAGCAGGGTTGGAGATTCACCCCTCCACTTT.

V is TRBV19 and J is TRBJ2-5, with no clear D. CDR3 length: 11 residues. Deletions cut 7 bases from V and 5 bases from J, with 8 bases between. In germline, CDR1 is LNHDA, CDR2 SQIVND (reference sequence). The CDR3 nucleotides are TGTGCCAGTACCGGCAGGGAGACCCAGTACTTC. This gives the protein CASTGRETQYF.

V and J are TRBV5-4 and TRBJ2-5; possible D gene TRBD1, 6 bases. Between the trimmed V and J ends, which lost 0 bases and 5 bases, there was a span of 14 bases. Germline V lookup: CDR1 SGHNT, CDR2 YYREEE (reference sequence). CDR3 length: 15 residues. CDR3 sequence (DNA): TGTGCCAGCAGCTTGGGAGTACAGGGCACGGAGACCCAGTACTTC. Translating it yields CASSLGVQGTETQYF.

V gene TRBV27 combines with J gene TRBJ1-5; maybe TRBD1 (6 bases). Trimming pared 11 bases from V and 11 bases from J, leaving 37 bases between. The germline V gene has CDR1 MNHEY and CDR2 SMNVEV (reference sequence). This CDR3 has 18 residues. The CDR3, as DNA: TGTGCCCCCAGTGGATGTGGGGGCTGGGAGAATGTGAAGTGGGCCCAGCATTTT. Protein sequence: CAPSGCGGWENVKWAQHF.

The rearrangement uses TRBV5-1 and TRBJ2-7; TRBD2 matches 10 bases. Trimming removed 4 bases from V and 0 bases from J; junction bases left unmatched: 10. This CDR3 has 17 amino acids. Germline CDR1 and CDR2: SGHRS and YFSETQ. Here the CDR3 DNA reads TGCGCCAGCAGCGCCCGGCCGGGACTAGCGAGCTCCTACGAGCAGTACTTC. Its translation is CASSARPGLASSYEQYF.

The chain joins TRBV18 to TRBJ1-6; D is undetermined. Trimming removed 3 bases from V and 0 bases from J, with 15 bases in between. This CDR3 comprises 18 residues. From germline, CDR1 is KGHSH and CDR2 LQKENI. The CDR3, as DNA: TGTGCCAGCTCACCTTTGTCCCTTAGAGACTCCTATAATTCACCCCTCCACTTT. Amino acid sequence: CASSPLSLRDSYNSPLHF.

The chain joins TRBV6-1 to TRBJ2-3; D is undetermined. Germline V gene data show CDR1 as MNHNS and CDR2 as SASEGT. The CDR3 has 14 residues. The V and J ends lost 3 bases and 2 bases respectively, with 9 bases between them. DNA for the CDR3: TGTGCCAGCAGTGATGCCACTTTCACAGATACGCAGTATTTT. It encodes CASSDATFTDTQYF.

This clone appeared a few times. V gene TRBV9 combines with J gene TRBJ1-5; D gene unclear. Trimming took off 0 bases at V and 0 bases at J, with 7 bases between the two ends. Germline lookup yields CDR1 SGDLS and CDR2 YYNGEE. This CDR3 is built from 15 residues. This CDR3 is CASSVDSDSNQPQHF. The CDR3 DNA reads TGTGCCAGCAGCGTAGATAGCGATAGCAATCAGCCCCAGCATTTT. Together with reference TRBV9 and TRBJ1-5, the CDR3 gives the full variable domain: DSGVTQTPKHLITATGQRVTLRCSPRSGDLSVYWYQQSLDQGLQFLIQYYNGEERAKGNILERFSAQQFPDLHSELNLSSLELGDSALYFCASSVDSDSNQPQHFGDGTRLSIL.

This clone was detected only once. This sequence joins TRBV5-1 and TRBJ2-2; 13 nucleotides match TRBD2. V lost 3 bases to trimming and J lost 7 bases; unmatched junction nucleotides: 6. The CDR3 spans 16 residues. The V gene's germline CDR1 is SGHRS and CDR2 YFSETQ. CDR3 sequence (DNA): TGCGCCAGCAGCTACGGACTAGCGGGGGCCGGCGGGGAGCTGTTTTTT. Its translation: CASSYGLAGAGGELFF.

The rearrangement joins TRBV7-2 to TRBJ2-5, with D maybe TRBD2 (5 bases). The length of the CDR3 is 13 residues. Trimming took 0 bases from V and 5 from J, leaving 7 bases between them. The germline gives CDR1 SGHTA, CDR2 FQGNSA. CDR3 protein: CASSLALVETQYF. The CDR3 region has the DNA TGTGCCAGCAGCTTAGCACTAGTCGAGACCCAGTACTTC.

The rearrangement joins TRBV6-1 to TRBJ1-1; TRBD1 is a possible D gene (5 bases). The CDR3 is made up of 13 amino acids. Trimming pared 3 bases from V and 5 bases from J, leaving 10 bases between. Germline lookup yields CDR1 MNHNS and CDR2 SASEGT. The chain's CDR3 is CASSDPGDTEAFF. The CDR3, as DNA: TGTGCCAGCAGTGACCCGGGGGATACTGAAGCTTTCTTT.

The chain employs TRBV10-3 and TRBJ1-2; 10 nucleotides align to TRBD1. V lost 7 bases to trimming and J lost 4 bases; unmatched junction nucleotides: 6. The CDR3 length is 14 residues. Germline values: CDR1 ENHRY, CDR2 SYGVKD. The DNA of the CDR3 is TGTGCCATCACCGGACAGGGGGGGAGCTATGGCTACACCTTC. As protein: CAITGQGGSYGYTF.

The CDR3 loop is CASSRDSHSGANVLTF. In DNA, the CDR3 is TGTGCCAGCAGCCGGGACAGCCATTCTGGGGCCAACGTCCTGACTTTC. This rearrangement joins TRBV7-9 to TRBJ2-6, with 7 bases identical to TRBD1. The CDR3 length is 16 residues. After removal of 5 bases from V and 1 base from J, the junction contained 5 bases not matched to a gene. Germline CDR1 is SEHNR and CDR2 is FQNEAQ (reference sequence).

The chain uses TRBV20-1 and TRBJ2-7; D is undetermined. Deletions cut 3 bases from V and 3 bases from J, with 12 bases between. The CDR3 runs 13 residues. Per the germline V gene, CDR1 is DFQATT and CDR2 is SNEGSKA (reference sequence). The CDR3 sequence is CSASITRNYEQYF. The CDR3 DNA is TGCAGTGCTAGTATTACCAGGAACTACGAGCAGTACTTC.

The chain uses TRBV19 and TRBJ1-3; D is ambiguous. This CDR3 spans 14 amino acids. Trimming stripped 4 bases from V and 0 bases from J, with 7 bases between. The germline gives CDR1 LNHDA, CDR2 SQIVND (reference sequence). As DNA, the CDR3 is TGTGCCAGTAGTACGGGGTCCTCTGGAAACACCATATATTTT. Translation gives CASSTGSSGNTIYF.

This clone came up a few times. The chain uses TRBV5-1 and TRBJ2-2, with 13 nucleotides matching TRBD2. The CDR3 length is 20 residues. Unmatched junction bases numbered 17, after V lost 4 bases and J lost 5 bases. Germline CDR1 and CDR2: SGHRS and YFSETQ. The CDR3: CASSSPPGLAGAPRTGELFF. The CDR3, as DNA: TGCGCCAGCAGCAGCCCACCCGGACTAGCGGGGGCCCCGAGGACCGGGGAGCTGTTTTTT.

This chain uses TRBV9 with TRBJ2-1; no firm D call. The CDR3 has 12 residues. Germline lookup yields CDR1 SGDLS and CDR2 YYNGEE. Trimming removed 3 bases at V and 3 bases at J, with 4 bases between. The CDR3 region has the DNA TGTGCCAGCAGCGGCGTCTACAATGAGCAGTTCTTC. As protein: CASSGVYNEQFF.

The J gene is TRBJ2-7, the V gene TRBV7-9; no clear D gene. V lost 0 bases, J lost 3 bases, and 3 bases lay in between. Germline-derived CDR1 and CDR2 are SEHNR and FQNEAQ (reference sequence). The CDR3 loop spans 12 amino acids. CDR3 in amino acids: CASSLAYYEQYF. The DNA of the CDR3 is TGTGCCAGCAGCTTAGCGTACTACGAGCAGTACTTC. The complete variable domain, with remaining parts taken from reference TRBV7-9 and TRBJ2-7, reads DTGVSQNPRHKITKRGQNVTFRCDPISEHNRLYWYRQTLGQGPEFLTYFQNEAQLEKSRLLSDRFSAERPKGSFSTLEIQRTEQGDSAMYLCASSLAYYEQYFGPGTRLTVT.